Listed here are 6 T cell receptor beta chains from one sample, sequenced in a study of blood T cells in healthy people across ages (dated by TCRdb to 2013 to 2016). The library came from 5' RACE. The data were produced on an Illumina HiSeq 2500. The second PCR ran for roughly 7 to 12 cycles and used a J-beta primer mix along with a sample-barcoded 5' primer. Through fastp at Q25 and MiXCR, TCRdb rebuilt clones from the public reads, retaining in-frame beta chains. Rows merge per CDR3 protein into single entries with the most common DNA and genes. The sample has approximately 880,000 distinct CDR3 sequences on record, roughly 52% of them singletons. Around an eighth of the sample rests with the top ten. The sequencing input was blood. These receptors came from a man under 40 in good health.

The rearrangement uses TRBV4-2 and TRBJ2-3, with 9 bases matching TRBD2. Per germline, CDR1 LGHNA and CDR2 YNFKEQ. V trimming: 0 bases; J trimming: 2 bases; junction bases outside the gene matches: 6. The CDR3 contains 17 residues. The CDR3 sequence is CASSQDGLAGYTDTQYF. The CDR3 coding sequence is TGTGCCAGCAGCCAAGACGGTCTAGCGGGGTACACAGATACGCAGTATTTT.

This clonotype was seen many times. The rearrangement uses TRBV5-5 and TRBJ2-7, with TRBD2 matching 8 bases. The germline V gene has CDR1 SGHKS and CDR2 YYEKEE (reference sequence). Trimming cost V 3 bases and J 5 bases; bases outside gene matches: 7. This CDR3 is 14 amino acids long. CDR3 protein: CASSSPGGAHEQYF. For the CDR3, the DNA is TGTGCCAGCAGCTCGCCCGGGGGGGCACACGAGCAGTACTTC.

This clonotype was detected a few times. This chain links TRBV12-3 or TRBV12-4 with TRBJ2-1; perhaps TRBD2 as D (5 bases). There are 11 residues in the CDR3. V lost 11 bases to trimming and J lost 9 bases, with 14 bases between them. The CDR3 coding sequence is TGTGCCGGATCACTAGGCGGTGAGCAGTTCTTC. Amino acid sequence: CAGSLGGEQFF.

This clonotype was recorded at least ten times. This rearrangement joins TRBV7-2 to TRBJ2-3; 12 positions agree with TRBD2. The CDR3 extends over 15 amino acids. With 1 base clipped from V and 5 bases from J, the junction kept 1 base outside the gene matches. The germline gives CDR1 SGHTA, CDR2 FQGNSA. In DNA form, the CDR3 reads TGTGCCAGCAGCTTAGAGGGACTAGCGGGAGATACGCAGTATTTT. It encodes CASSLEGLAGDTQYF.

The chain carries TRBV12-3 or TRBV12-4 and TRBJ2-1; tentative D call: TRBD2 (5 bases). The CDR3 runs to 11 residues. V was pared by 4 bases and J by 11 bases, with 9 bases between. The CDR3: CASSSSHKQFF. The CDR3 DNA follows: TGTGCCAGCAGTTCTAGCCATAAGCAGTTCTTC.

This clonotype showed up just a few times. The chain has TRBV7-2 and TRBJ2-1, with 9 bases matching TRBD2. Germline V gene data show CDR1 as SGHTA and CDR2 as FQGNSA. This CDR3 contains 16 residues. Trimming cost V 3 bases and J 2 bases; bases outside gene matches: 5. CDR3 sequence reads: CASSFTLAGAYNEQFF. CDR3 bases: TGTGCCAGCAGCTTCACGTTAGCGGGGGCCTACAATGAGCAGTTCTTC.